The clone carrying this TCR beta chain appeared a few times. Antigen: not known. Unmatched junction bases numbered 6, after V lost 4 bases and J lost 2 bases. Germline loops: CDR1 SGHRS, CDR2 YFSETQ. The CDR3 runs 14 residues. The source of the sample is a study of T cells after yellow fever vaccination. Findings and caveats of the study: After the booster, over 95% of CD4 and 75% to 90% of CD8 primary-response clones were re-detected.

TCRdb reanalysed the 5' RACE reads using MiXCR and keeps one entry per CDR3 protein. This table holds about 330,000 distinct CDR3 sequences, approximately 8% found once. The TCR sequence derives from a man between 18 and 29 years old who received the YFV17D yellow fever vaccine. The rearrangement uses TRBV5-1 and TRBJ2-7; TRBD1 matches 7 bases. The sequences come from PBMCs, collected more than 40 days after the first yellow fever vaccination. The CDR3 DNA reads TGCGCCAGCAGCCATACAGGGGCTACCTACGAGCAGTACTTC. Protein sequence: CASSHTGATYEQYF.